The rows below give T cell receptor beta chains drawn from one sample of a study of blood T cell repertoires in COVID-19. Profiling relied on immunoSEQ multiplex PCR, and the TCRdb table lists in-frame clones only, not all of them. The sample shows under 350,000 clones, 85% of them seen only once. The sequenced sample was peripheral blood. Source of these receptors: a human donor in a cohort sampled during active COVID-19. Each CDR3 is given with its conserved first and last residue. The order of the fields is D gene, V gene, J gene, clone size, CDR3 DNA, CDR3 protein. The D gene is left open where the match is weak. Clone size is stated in some rows and not others, as once, few, many or a class when expanded.

d_call: TRBD1
v_call: TRBV6-2/TRBV6-3
j_call: TRBJ1-2
clone_size: -
cdr3_nt: TGTGCCAGCAGTCCACGGGACAGCTATGGCTACACCTTC
cdr3_aa: CASSPRDSYGYTF

d_call: -
v_call: TRBV24-1
j_call: TRBJ2-7
clone_size: -
cdr3_nt: TGTGCCACCGCCGGGACACCGTCCTACGAGCAGTACTTC
cdr3_aa: CATAGTPSYEQYF

d_call: TRBD2
v_call: TRBV18
j_call: TRBJ2-2
clone_size: once
cdr3_nt: TGTGCCAGCTCACCCCAACTAGCGGGGAACCCCGGGGAGCTGTTTTTT
cdr3_aa: CASSPQLAGNPGELFF

d_call: TRBD1
v_call: TRBV27
j_call: TRBJ1-2
clone_size: -
cdr3_nt: TGTGCCAGCAGTTACCTTTATAGAAGACAGGGGGAAATCTATGGCTACACCTTC
cdr3_aa: CASSYLYRRQGEIYGYTF

d_call: -
v_call: TRBV5-6
j_call: TRBJ2-5
clone_size: -
cdr3_nt: TGTGCCAGCAGCCGGACACTCCTCGGGACCCAGTACTTC
cdr3_aa: CASSRTLLGTQYF

d_call: -
v_call: TRBV18
j_call: TRBJ1-1
clone_size: once
cdr3_nt: TGTGCCAGCTCACCTACAGGGATGAACACTGAAGCTTTCTTT
cdr3_aa: CASSPTGMNTEAFF

d_call: TRBD1
v_call: TRBV18
j_call: TRBJ1-3
clone_size: once
cdr3_nt: TGTGCCAGCTCACCGGACATGGGACAGGTCAGCTCTGGAAACACCATATATTTT
cdr3_aa: CASSPDMGQVSSGNTIYF

d_call: TRBD1
v_call: TRBV19
j_call: TRBJ2-5
clone_size: -
cdr3_nt: TGTGCCAGTAGTCCCGGGACAGGGAAGGGAGAGACCCAGTACTTC
cdr3_aa: CASSPGTGKGETQYF

d_call: -
v_call: TRBV19
j_call: TRBJ1-5
clone_size: -
cdr3_nt: TGTGCCAGTAGTATGTATCACAGGGCCGGCAATCAGCCCCAGCATTTT
cdr3_aa: CASSMYHRAGNQPQHF

d_call: -
v_call: TRBV11-3
j_call: TRBJ1-6
clone_size: once
cdr3_nt: TGTGCCAGCAGCTTAGATGCAGGGCTAAATAATTCACCCCTCCACTTT
cdr3_aa: CASSLDAGLNNSPLHF

d_call: -
v_call: TRBV19
j_call: TRBJ1-2
clone_size: few
cdr3_nt: TGTGCCAGTAGTAACTACCCAGATATGAACTATGGCTACACCTTC
cdr3_aa: CASSNYPDMNYGYTF

d_call: TRBD1
v_call: TRBV5-4
j_call: TRBJ1-2
clone_size: -
cdr3_nt: TGTGCCAGCAGCTTGGGACAGGGGGCTTTTGGCTACACCTTC
cdr3_aa: CASSLGQGAFGYTF

d_call: -
v_call: TRBV18
j_call: TRBJ1-5
clone_size: once
cdr3_nt: TGTGCCAGCTCGCCGGGGCGGGAGATGCCCCAGCATTTT
cdr3_aa: CASSPGREMPQHF

d_call: TRBD2
v_call: TRBV5-1
j_call: TRBJ2-3
clone_size: -
cdr3_nt: TGCGCCAGCAGGGCTAGCGGGGGTACAGATACGCAGTATTTT
cdr3_aa: CASRASGGTDTQYF

d_call: TRBD2
v_call: TRBV5-1
j_call: TRBJ2-6
clone_size: -
cdr3_nt: TGCGCCAGCAGCTTGGGGGCTAGCGGGGCCTCTGGGGCCAACGTCCTGACTTTC
cdr3_aa: CASSLGASGASGANVLTF

d_call: -
v_call: TRBV7-9
j_call: TRBJ2-7
clone_size: -
cdr3_nt: TGTGCCAGCAGCTTCCTCGCGGGATACGAGCAGTACTTC
cdr3_aa: CASSFLAGYEQYF

d_call: TRBD1
v_call: TRBV12-5
j_call: TRBJ2-7
clone_size: -
cdr3_nt: TGTGCTAGTGGTTTGGTATCAGGACAGGGAGACTACGAGCAGTACTTC
cdr3_aa: CASGLVSGQGDYEQYF

d_call: -
v_call: TRBV30
j_call: TRBJ2-1
clone_size: -
cdr3_nt: TGTGCCTGGAGTCGGGCAGGGAACCCCTACAATGAGCAGTTCTTC
cdr3_aa: CAWSRAGNPYNEQFF

d_call: -
v_call: TRBV25-1
j_call: TRBJ1-5
clone_size: -
cdr3_nt: TGTGCCAGCAGTCAGGGTCAGAGTGGCAATCAGCCCCAGCATTTT
cdr3_aa: CASSQGQSGNQPQHF

d_call: -
v_call: TRBV7-2
j_call: TRBJ1-2
clone_size: -
cdr3_nt: TGTGCCAGCAGCTTAGTTACGGGAACTAACTATGGCTACACCTTC
cdr3_aa: CASSLVTGTNYGYTF

d_call: -
v_call: TRBV25-1
j_call: TRBJ2-7
clone_size: once
cdr3_nt: TGTGCCAGCACCCCAAGTCCGGACAGAAACTACGAGCAGTACTTC
cdr3_aa: CASTPSPDRNYEQYF

d_call: TRBD1
v_call: TRBV3-1/TRBV3-2
j_call: TRBJ1-6
clone_size: -
cdr3_nt: TGTGCCAGCAGCCAAGGGGGACAGGGCGGTAGTTCACCCCTCCACTTT
cdr3_aa: CASSQGGQGGSSPLHF

d_call: -
v_call: TRBV5-4
j_call: TRBJ2-7
clone_size: once
cdr3_nt: TGTGCCAGCGGCAGGGGTGGTTACGAGCAGTACTTC
cdr3_aa: CASGRGGYEQYF

d_call: -
v_call: TRBV4-1
j_call: TRBJ2-3
clone_size: -
cdr3_nt: TGCGCCAGCAGCCCCTCGATCGCGGATACGCAGTATTTT
cdr3_aa: CASSPSIADTQYF

d_call: TRBD1
v_call: TRBV5-1
j_call: TRBJ1-3
clone_size: once
cdr3_nt: TGCGCCAGCAGCGGCGGGGACAGCCTCTCTGGAAACACCATATATTTT
cdr3_aa: CASSGGDSLSGNTIYF

d_call: TRBD1
v_call: TRBV28
j_call: TRBJ2-5
clone_size: few
cdr3_nt: TGTGCCAGCAGTTTATCGACAGGGGGTTACCAAGAGACCCAGTACTTC
cdr3_aa: CASSLSTGGYQETQYF

d_call: TRBD1
v_call: TRBV28
j_call: TRBJ1-2
clone_size: -
cdr3_nt: TGTGCCAGCGGACAGGGGGCGATAACCTATGGCTACACCTTC
cdr3_aa: CASGQGAITYGYTF

d_call: TRBD2
v_call: TRBV27
j_call: TRBJ2-1
clone_size: -
cdr3_nt: TGTGCCAGCTCGGGACTAGCGGGGGATGATGAGCAGTTCTTC
cdr3_aa: CASSGLAGDDEQFF

d_call: -
v_call: TRBV9
j_call: TRBJ1-5
clone_size: few
cdr3_nt: TGTGCCAGCAGCGTAGAACAGGTGAGCAATCAGCCCCAGCATTTT
cdr3_aa: CASSVEQVSNQPQHF

d_call: -
v_call: TRBV9
j_call: TRBJ1-3
clone_size: -
cdr3_nt: TGTGCCAGCAGCGCCGGGATTGGAAACACCATATATTTT
cdr3_aa: CASSAGIGNTIYF

d_call: TRBD2
v_call: TRBV7-9
j_call: TRBJ2-5
clone_size: -
cdr3_nt: TGTGCCAGCAGCATCACTAGCGGGGGAGAGACCCAGTACTTC
cdr3_aa: CASSITSGGETQYF

d_call: -
v_call: TRBV18
j_call: TRBJ1-5
clone_size: -
cdr3_nt: TGTGCCAGCTCACCCACAGTGGGGGCTAGAGGCAATCAGCCCCAGCATTTT
cdr3_aa: CASSPTVGARGNQPQHF

d_call: TRBD2
v_call: TRBV27
j_call: TRBJ2-1
clone_size: -
cdr3_nt: TGTGCCAGCAGCCCCCGCGGGGGGGGCGATGAGCAGTTCTTC
cdr3_aa: CASSPRGGGDEQFF

d_call: -
v_call: TRBV10-3
j_call: TRBJ2-7
clone_size: -
cdr3_nt: TGTGCCATCAGGCCACAGGAATTCTACGAGCAGTACTTC
cdr3_aa: CAIRPQEFYEQYF

d_call: TRBD1
v_call: TRBV9
j_call: TRBJ2-3
clone_size: -
cdr3_nt: TGTGCCAGCAGCAAGGGACAGGGGGCTACAGATACGCAGTATTTT
cdr3_aa: CASSKGQGATDTQYF

d_call: -
v_call: TRBV15
j_call: TRBJ1-5
clone_size: -
cdr3_nt: TGTGCCACCGACAGCCTACGGTATAGCAATCAGCCCCAGCATTTT
cdr3_aa: CATDSLRYSNQPQHF

d_call: -
v_call: TRBV19
j_call: TRBJ1-5
clone_size: -
cdr3_nt: TGTGCCAGTAGTCTCCCCGGGAATAGCAATCAGCCCCAGCATTTT
cdr3_aa: CASSLPGNSNQPQHF

d_call: -
v_call: TRBV10-3
j_call: TRBJ2-5
clone_size: -
cdr3_nt: TGTGCCATCACAGTGGGCCTCCAAGAGACCCAGTACTTC
cdr3_aa: CAITVGLQETQYF

d_call: -
v_call: TRBV19
j_call: TRBJ1-1
clone_size: -
cdr3_nt: TGTGCCAGTAAACAACTTGAGGTGAACACTGAAGCTTTCTTT
cdr3_aa: CASKQLEVNTEAFF

d_call: -
v_call: TRBV9
j_call: TRBJ1-4
clone_size: -
cdr3_nt: TGTGCCAGCAGCACCTACGGGAGGGCTGAAAAACTGTTTTTT
cdr3_aa: CASSTYGRAEKLFF

d_call: -
v_call: TRBV12-3/TRBV12-4
j_call: TRBJ1-4
clone_size: -
cdr3_nt: TGTGCCAGCAGGAGAGAGAATGAAAAACTGTTTTTT
cdr3_aa: CASRRENEKLFF

d_call: TRBD1
v_call: TRBV7-9
j_call: TRBJ2-1
clone_size: -
cdr3_nt: TGTGCCAGCACCCAAGACAGGGGGCGAGGTGATGAGCAGTTCTTC
cdr3_aa: CASTQDRGRGDEQFF

d_call: -
v_call: TRBV29-1
j_call: TRBJ1-2
clone_size: -
cdr3_nt: TGCAGCGTTGACCCCAATACAGGGAGCGGCTACACCTTC
cdr3_aa: CSVDPNTGSGYTF

d_call: TRBD1
v_call: TRBV29-1
j_call: TRBJ1-1
clone_size: -
cdr3_nt: TGCAGCGCTGGACAGGGGATGGACACTGAAGCTTTCTTT
cdr3_aa: CSAGQGMDTEAFF

d_call: -
v_call: TRBV6-5
j_call: TRBJ1-4
clone_size: -
cdr3_nt: TGTGCCAGCAGTTACCGGGAAGGAGGGGAAAAACTGTTTTTT
cdr3_aa: CASSYREGGEKLFF

d_call: -
v_call: TRBV5-1
j_call: TRBJ2-1
clone_size: -
cdr3_nt: TGCGCCAGCAGCTTGGTTGGGAGGGGGGACGCAGGTGAGCAGTTCTTC
cdr3_aa: CASSLVGRGDAGEQFF